The rows below give T cell receptor beta chains drawn from one sample of a study of T cells after yellow fever vaccination. TCRdb recomputed calls from the 5' RACE reads with MiXCR, one row per CDR3 protein. Counted here are under 550,000 distinct CDR3 sequences, about a fifth occurring once; the ten biggest clones make up approximately 15%. The sample here was PBMCs, taken roughly 20 days after the first yellow fever vaccination. These receptor sequences come from a man aged 18 to 35 who received the YFV17D yellow fever vaccine. The conserved cysteine and the conserved F or W are not part of the CDR3 here. The order of the fields is J gene, V gene, CDR3 protein.

J gene: TRBJ2-3; V gene: TRBV29-1; CDR3 protein: SVVRGPTDTQY
J gene: TRBJ2-7; V gene: TRBV7-9; CDR3 protein: ASSLQGKGNEQY
J gene: TRBJ2-3; V gene: TRBV7-9; CDR3 protein: ASSPNAADTQY
J gene: TRBJ2-7; V gene: TRBV6-5; CDR3 protein: ASSYSAGGFYEQY
J gene: TRBJ2-1; V gene: TRBV2; CDR3 protein: ASIGTSQEEQF
J gene: TRBJ2-1; V gene: TRBV7-3; CDR3 protein: ASSVTVGSYNEQF
J gene: TRBJ2-2; V gene: TRBV5-5; CDR3 protein: ASRSPSGANTGELF
J gene: TRBJ2-1; V gene: TRBV11-3; CDR3 protein: ASSPLDSSYNEQF
J gene: TRBJ2-5; V gene: TRBV6-1; CDR3 protein: ASRTAGQETQY
J gene: TRBJ2-1; V gene: TRBV7-3; CDR3 protein: ASSPMTASYNEQF
J gene: TRBJ2-2; V gene: TRBV12-3/TRBV12-4; CDR3 protein: ASSPRTGGTGELF
J gene: TRBJ2-3; V gene: TRBV7-2; CDR3 protein: ASSLTQIDTQY
J gene: TRBJ1-2; V gene: TRBV9; CDR3 protein: ASSVDGQGSSAYGYT
J gene: TRBJ1-2; V gene: TRBV5-4; CDR3 protein: ASSLTGTYYGYT
J gene: TRBJ1-5; V gene: TRBV12-3/TRBV12-4; CDR3 protein: ASSFGGRQPQH
J gene: TRBJ2-1; V gene: TRBV19; CDR3 protein: ASSIASSYNEQF
J gene: TRBJ1-5; V gene: TRBV4-1; CDR3 protein: ASSHSRAATSHQPQH
J gene: TRBJ2-7; V gene: TRBV9; CDR3 protein: ASSVEGQQTYEQY
J gene: TRBJ2-1; V gene: TRBV9; CDR3 protein: ASSQDRPNEQF
J gene: TRBJ1-4; V gene: TRBV29-1; CDR3 protein: SPGTGKHEREKLF
J gene: TRBJ2-4; V gene: TRBV20-1; CDR3 protein: SVPGLAKNIQY
J gene: TRBJ1-4; V gene: TRBV7-2; CDR3 protein: ASSSQGAGKLF
J gene: TRBJ1-2; V gene: TRBV12-3/TRBV12-4; CDR3 protein: ASSLRNGYT
J gene: TRBJ2-7; V gene: TRBV20-1; CDR3 protein: SASKPGLLREQY
J gene: TRBJ2-3; V gene: TRBV7-2; CDR3 protein: ASSLADPLLGDTQY
J gene: TRBJ2-1; V gene: TRBV5-1; CDR3 protein: ASSLAGRGNFYEQF
J gene: TRBJ2-2; V gene: TRBV5-1; CDR3 protein: ASSPSGATAGELF
J gene: TRBJ1-1; V gene: TRBV29-1; CDR3 protein: SVGSGTVNTEAF
J gene: TRBJ1-5; V gene: TRBV20-1; CDR3 protein: SAREGLAQPQH
J gene: TRBJ2-4; V gene: TRBV19; CDR3 protein: ASSTGGNIQY
J gene: TRBJ1-5; V gene: TRBV19; CDR3 protein: ASRDFVRSNQPQH
J gene: TRBJ1-2; V gene: TRBV4-1; CDR3 protein: ASSQPQGRGTRYT
J gene: TRBJ1-1; V gene: TRBV20-1; CDR3 protein: SASTYRGSKPEAF
J gene: TRBJ1-1; V gene: TRBV7-2; CDR3 protein: ASSRGGMDTEAF
J gene: TRBJ2-3; V gene: TRBV12-3/TRBV12-4; CDR3 protein: ASSYGGAFSDTQY
J gene: TRBJ2-7; V gene: TRBV7-9; CDR3 protein: ASSLASQAAYEQY
J gene: TRBJ2-3; V gene: TRBV7-2; CDR3 protein: ASSPQSGGATDTQY
J gene: TRBJ2-3; V gene: TRBV5-6; CDR3 protein: ASHDRGATDTQY
J gene: TRBJ1-1; V gene: TRBV6-2/TRBV6-3; CDR3 protein: ASRQNTGVNTEAF
J gene: TRBJ1-2; V gene: TRBV24-1; CDR3 protein: ATSDQTGGDGYT